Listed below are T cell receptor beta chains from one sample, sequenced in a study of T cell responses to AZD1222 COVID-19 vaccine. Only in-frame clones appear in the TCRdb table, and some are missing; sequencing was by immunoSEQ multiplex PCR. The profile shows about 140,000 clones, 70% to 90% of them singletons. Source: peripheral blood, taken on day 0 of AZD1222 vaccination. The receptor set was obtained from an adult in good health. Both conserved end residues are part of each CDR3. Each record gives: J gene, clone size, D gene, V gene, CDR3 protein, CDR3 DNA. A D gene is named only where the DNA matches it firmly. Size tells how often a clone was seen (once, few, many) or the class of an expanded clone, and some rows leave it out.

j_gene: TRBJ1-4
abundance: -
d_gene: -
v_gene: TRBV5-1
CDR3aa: CASSLAVAATNEKLFF
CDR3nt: TGCGCCAGCAGCTTGGCCGTCGCTGCAACTAATGAAAAACTGTTTTTT

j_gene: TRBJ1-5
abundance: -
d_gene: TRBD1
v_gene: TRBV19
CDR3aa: CASSPRTGGEDQPQHF
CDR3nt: TGTGCCAGTAGTCCTAGGACAGGGGGCGAGGATCAGCCCCAGCATTTT

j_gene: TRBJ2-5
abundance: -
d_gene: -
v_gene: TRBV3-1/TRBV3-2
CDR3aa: CASSQNQETQYF
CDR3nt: TGTGCCAGCAGCCAAAACCAAGAGACCCAGTACTTC

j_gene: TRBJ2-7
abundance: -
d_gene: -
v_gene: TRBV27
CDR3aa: CASSLTSSYEQYF
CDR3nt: TGTGCCAGCAGTTTAACGTCCTCCTACGAGCAGTACTTC

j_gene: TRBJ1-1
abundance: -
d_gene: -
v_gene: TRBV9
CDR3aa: CASSAGTNTEAFF
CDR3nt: TGTGCCAGCAGCGCCGGGACGAACACTGAAGCTTTCTTT

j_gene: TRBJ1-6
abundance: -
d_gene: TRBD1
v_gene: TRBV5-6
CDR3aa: CASSTLQGVAWDSPLHF
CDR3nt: TGTGCCAGCAGCACACTACAGGGGGTTGCATGGGATTCACCCCTCCACTTT

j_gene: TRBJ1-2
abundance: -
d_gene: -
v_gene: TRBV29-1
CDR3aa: CSVEGVGYGYTF
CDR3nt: TGCAGCGTCGAGGGGGTTGGCTATGGCTACACCTTC

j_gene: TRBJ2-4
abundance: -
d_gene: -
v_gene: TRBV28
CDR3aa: CASSDVGGINIQYF
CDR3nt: TGTGCCAGCAGTGATGTTGGGGGGATCAACATTCAGTACTTC

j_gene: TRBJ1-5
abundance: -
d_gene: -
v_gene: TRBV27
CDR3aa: CASSPYRVTSNQPQHF
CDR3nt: TGTGCCAGCAGTCCCTACAGGGTTACTAGCAATCAGCCCCAGCATTTT

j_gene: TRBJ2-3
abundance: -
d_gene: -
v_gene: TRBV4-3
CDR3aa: CASSQERVGGDIDTQYF
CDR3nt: TGCGCCAGCAGCCAAGAGAGGGTAGGAGGGGACATAGATACGCAGTATTTT

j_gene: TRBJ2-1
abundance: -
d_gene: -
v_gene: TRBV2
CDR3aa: CASSELSYNEQFF
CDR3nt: TGTGCCAGCAGTGAATTGTCCTACAATGAGCAGTTCTTC

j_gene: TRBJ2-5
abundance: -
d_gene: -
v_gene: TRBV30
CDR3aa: CAWSPSQETQYF
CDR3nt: TGTGCCTGGAGTCCCAGTCAAGAGACCCAGTACTTC

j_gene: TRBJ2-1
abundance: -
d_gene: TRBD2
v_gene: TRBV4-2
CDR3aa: CASSQASLAGENNEQFF
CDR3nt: TGTGCCAGCAGCCAAGCATCACTAGCGGGGGAAAACAATGAGCAGTTCTTC

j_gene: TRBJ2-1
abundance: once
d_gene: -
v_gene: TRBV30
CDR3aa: CAWAGAYNEQFF
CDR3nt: TGTGCCTGGGCGGGTGCCTACAATGAGCAGTTCTTC

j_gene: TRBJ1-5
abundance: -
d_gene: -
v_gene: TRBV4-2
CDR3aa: CASSQDAVSNQPQHF
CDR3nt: TGTGCCAGCAGCCAAGATGCGGTAAGCAATCAGCCCCAGCATTTT

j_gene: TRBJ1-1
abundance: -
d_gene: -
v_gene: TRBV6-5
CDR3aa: CASRGATMNTEAFF
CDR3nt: TGTGCCAGCAGAGGGGCAACGATGAACACTGAAGCTTTCTTT

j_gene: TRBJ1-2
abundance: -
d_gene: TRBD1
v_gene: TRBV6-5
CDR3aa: CASSLTGDYGYTF
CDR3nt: TGTGCCAGCAGTCTGACAGGGGACTATGGCTACACCTTC

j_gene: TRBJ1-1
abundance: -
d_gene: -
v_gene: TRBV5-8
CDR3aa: CASSSRVRTEAFF
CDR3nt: TGTGCCAGCAGCTCGAGGGTTAGGACTGAAGCTTTCTTT

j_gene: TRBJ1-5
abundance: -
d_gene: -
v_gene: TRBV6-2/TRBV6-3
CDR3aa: CASSPESGSNQPQHF
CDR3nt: TGTGCCAGCAGCCCTGAGTCAGGGAGCAATCAGCCCCAGCATTTT

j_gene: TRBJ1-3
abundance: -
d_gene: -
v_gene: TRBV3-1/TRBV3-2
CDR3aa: CASSQDKGRSGNTIYF
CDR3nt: TGTGCCAGCAGCCAAGATAAAGGCAGATCTGGAAACACCATATATTTT

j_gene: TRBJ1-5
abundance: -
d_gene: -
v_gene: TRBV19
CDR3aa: CASRQTGANQPQHF
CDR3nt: TGTGCCAGTAGACAGACAGGCGCCAATCAGCCCCAGCATTTT

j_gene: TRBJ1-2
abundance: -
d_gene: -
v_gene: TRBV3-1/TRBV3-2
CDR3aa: CASSQQGLGGYGYTF
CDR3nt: TGTGCCAGCAGCCAACAGGGCCTCGGTGGCTATGGCTACACCTTC